The source of this TCR beta chain is a study of shared clonotypes between healthy human individuals (dated by TCRdb to 2020 to 2022). Context from the whole study: Three men and a couple of women, aged 18 to 49 years, made up the cohort. Libraries were prepared and TCR repertoires were sequenced by different laboratories using diverse techniques, in order to increase sequencing depth and limit assay-specific biases. Per donor, leukapheresis produced somewhere between about 0.85 and 8.9 billion PBMCs. The study deeply sequenced blood TCR repertoires of five healthy adults to estimate repertoire size and the extent of clonotype sharing between individuals. For each donor, three plates each were used for CD4 naive and CD4 memory, two plates were used for CD8 naive, and one plate was used for CD8 memory.

On the study overall, not on this receptor specifically: Compared with non-shared clonotypes, the clonotypes found in all four sorted-subset donors had higher generation probabilities. Naive subsets generally had larger estimated clonotype richness than memory subsets did. Because the study included only a small number of donors, the genetic and exposure-history diversity represented was limited. Even with the large sequencing depth, rarefaction of the sorted-subset datasets indicated that sequencing was incomplete. When several donors were compared, the shared fraction of clonotypes was around 4.6% for naive CD4, roughly 3.3% for naive CD8, more than 2% for memory CD4, and 0.3% to 0.5% for memory CD8. Only blood was sampled, and tissue TCR repertoires likely differ from those in blood. Based on pairwise subsampling, the degree of clonotype sharing among donors was expected to be affected by sequencing depth.

TCR CDR3 regions were amplified from genomic DNA by multiplex PCR using the deep immunoSEQ assay. Genomic DNA extracted from each cell subset was distributed evenly over all wells of several immunoSEQ 96-well plates, and each plate served as one replicate. For sorted subsets, about 0.2 ug genomic DNA, equal to some 30,000 T cell genomes, was loaded into each replicate PCR. Purified libraries were measured with a Qubit 3.0 fluorometer, size-checked on a Bioanalyzer 2100, and measured again with the KAPA Library Quantification kit. A separate single-read 150-cycle Illumina NextSeq 550 flow cell was used to sequence each immunoSEQ 96-well plate. The original pipeline was this. Because only junctional sequences without quality scores were contained in the immunoSEQ output, filtering matching that applied to full-length reads could not be performed. Sequences were annotated with PyIR, a Python wrapper for IgBLAST v1.9, using IMGT germline references to assign V/J genes and CDR3. Any read was removed if the V/J assignment was weak (E-value above 1e-6), the CDR3 was missing, or the read contained stop codons, out-of-frame junctions, or ambiguous translated residues. V3J clonotypes were defined as sequences sharing the same inferred V gene, J gene, and CDR3 amino acid sequence. The percentage overlap between two repertoires was calculated by dividing the number of shared unique clonotypes by the size of the smaller repertoire. RTK rarefaction, the Chao1 estimator, and Recon v2.1 estimates of unobserved clonotypes were used to assess repertoire richness. Generation probabilities were computed with OLGA for all TCRbeta clonotypes obtained by the gDNA method from four donors. TCRdb re-hosts the immuneACCESS table, in-frame sequences only. Its copies lack some clones; in the studies checked, an unresolved V gene accounts for under half of them, and the cause for the rest is not known. V and J calls and clone size are as listed in that table; D and trimming were resolved from the DNA. The sample table shows about 2.1 million clones, and about 94% are seen once. Clones ranked in the top ten supply about 1.7% of the sample.

Reading the germline V gene gives CDR1 MDHEN and CDR2 SYDVKM. From the cysteine up to the phenylalanine, the CDR3 has a length of 14 residues. Only the CDR3 part of the read is kept: 42 bases, read in frame from the first base. V drops 8 bases and J drops 2 bases, leaving 14 bases in between. CD8 naive samples were CD45RO-negative cells positively selected for CCR7, giving a CD45RA+CCR7+ population that excluded TemRA cells. Donors were healthy HIV-negative adults with no recently reported acute infections or vaccinations. Every donor was a Caucasian adult residing in Nashville, Tennessee, USA. Blood was obtained by leukapheresis, after which PBMCs were separated by Ficoll-Histopaque density gradient centrifugation and cryopreserved in liquid nitrogen vapor phase. Purity and quantity of every magnetically sorted T cell population were checked by analytical flow cytometry. Each sorted fraction had its genomic DNA isolated and then quantified by UV absorbance on a Nanodrop 2000c.

On this clone: Its antigen target is currently unknown. Base qualities were left out, and no much larger clone turns up one base away.

This clonotype was sampled from a young man in good health. Some clones in this sample may be carry-over from other donors' samples. Sequencing was performed on naive CD8+ T cells from PBMCs. The sample's cell subset or site label, in plain terms: CD45RA+CCR7+. The sequence links TRBV28 to TRBJ2-3; no D gene is confidently identified. The nucleotides read TGTGCCAGCGGAAGTAGGATCGCCACAGATACGCAGTATTTT. Protein translation: CASGSRIATDTQYF.